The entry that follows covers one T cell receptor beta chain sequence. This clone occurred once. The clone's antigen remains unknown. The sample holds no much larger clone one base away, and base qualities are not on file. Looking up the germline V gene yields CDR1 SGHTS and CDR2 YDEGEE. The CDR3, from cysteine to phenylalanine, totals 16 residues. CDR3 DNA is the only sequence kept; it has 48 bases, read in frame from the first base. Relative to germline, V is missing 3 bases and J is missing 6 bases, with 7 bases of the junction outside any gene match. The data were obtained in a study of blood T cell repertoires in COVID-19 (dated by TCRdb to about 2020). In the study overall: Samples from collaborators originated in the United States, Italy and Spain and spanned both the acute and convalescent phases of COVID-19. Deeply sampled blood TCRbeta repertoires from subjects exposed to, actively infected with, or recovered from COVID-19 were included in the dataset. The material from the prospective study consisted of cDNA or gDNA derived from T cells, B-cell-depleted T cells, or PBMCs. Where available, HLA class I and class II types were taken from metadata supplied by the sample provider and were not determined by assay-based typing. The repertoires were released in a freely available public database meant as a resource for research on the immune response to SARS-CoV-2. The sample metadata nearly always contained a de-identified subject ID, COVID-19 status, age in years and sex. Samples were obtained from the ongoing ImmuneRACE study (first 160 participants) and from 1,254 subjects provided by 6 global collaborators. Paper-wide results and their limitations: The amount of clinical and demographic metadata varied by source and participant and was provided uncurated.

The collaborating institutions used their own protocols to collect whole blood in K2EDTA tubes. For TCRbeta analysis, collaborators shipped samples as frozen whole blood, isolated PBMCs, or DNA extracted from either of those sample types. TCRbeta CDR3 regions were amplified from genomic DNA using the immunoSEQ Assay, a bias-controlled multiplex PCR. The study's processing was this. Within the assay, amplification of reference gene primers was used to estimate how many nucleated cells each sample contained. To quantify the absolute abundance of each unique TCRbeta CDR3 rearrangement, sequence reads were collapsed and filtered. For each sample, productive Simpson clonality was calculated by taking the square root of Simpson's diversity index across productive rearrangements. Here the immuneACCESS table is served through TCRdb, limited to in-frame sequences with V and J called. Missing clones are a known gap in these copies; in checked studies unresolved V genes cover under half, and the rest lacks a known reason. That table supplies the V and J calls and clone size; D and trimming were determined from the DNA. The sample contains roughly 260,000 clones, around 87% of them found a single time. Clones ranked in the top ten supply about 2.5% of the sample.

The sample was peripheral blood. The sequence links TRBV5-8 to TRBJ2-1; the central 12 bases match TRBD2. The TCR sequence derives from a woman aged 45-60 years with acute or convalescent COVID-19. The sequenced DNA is TGTGCCAGCAGCTCCGCTAGCGGGAGGGCCCTCAATGAGCAGTTCTTC. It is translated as CASSSASGRALNEQFF. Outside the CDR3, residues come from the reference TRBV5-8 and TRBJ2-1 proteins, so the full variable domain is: EAGVTQSPTHLIKTRGQQATLRCSPISGHTSVYWYQQALGLGLQFLLWYDEGEERNRGNFPPRFSGRQFPNYSSELNVNALELEDSALYLCASSSASGRALNEQFFGPGTRLTVL.